Listed below are T cell receptor beta chains from one sample, sequenced in a study of T cells in Graves' hyperthyroidism and ophthalmopathy. TCRdb used MiXCR to reprocess the multiplex PCR reads, holding one entry per CDR3 protein. The top ten hold 3.5% to 4% of the sample, which has approximately 640,000 distinct CDR3 sequences, 15% to 20% seen once. Material: blood. These receptors were collected from a woman aged 30 to 39 with Graves' hyperthyroidism. The CDR3 runs from the conserved cysteine through the conserved F or W. Each record gives: V gene, clone size, CDR3 protein. Size is omitted from some rows. Given values are once, few, many or a class for expanded clones.

>TRBV12-3/TRBV12-4|-
CASSPLGGGLDYGYTF
>TRBV27|-
CASSLPQWAGVWEDQPQHF
>TRBV12-3/TRBV12-4|many
CASSFRGLGGETQYF
>TRBV28|few
CASSFLGSSYNSPLHF
>TRBV7-9|-
CASSLTRGAGLGNEQFF
>TRBV12-3/TRBV12-4|-
CASSGGQGWSYEQYF
>TRBV6-1|many
CASSGGSGQQYF
>TRBV4-3|-
CASSPGLSLGETQYF
>TRBV7-9|-
CASSTPQGGGSYEQYF
>TRBV28|many
CASSLEGRVSTGELFF
>TRBV10-3|many
CAIGRGGSSYEQYF
>TRBV11-2|many
CASSQSLLATYNEQFF
>TRBV20-1|many
CSAPLAGIADTQYF
>TRBV11-1|many
CASSRPGANVLTF
>TRBV20-1|-
CSARAGLAGGIAGELFF
>TRBV7-2|few
CASSFSGHQETQYF
>TRBV4-1|-
CASSPSHLAEAIEQYF
>TRBV28|many
CASSLGGGYTF
>TRBV5-5|many
CASSLDIRDTQYF
>TRBV28|-
CASSFIRYSGNTIYF
>TRBV12-3/TRBV12-4|few
CASSLVGGHAGELFF
>TRBV10-3|many
CAISEELGRGLQETQYF
>TRBV18|-
CASSPPLGTGELFF
>TRBV7-9|many
CASSLVLAGEDNEQFF
>TRBV11-2|-
CASSRDSEGTQYF
>TRBV12-3/TRBV12-4|many
CASSLNRDYGYTF
>TRBV6-1|many
CASSESKTGELFF
>TRBV16|many
CASSQGTEKAFF
>TRBV11-3|few
CASSSVSHTEAFF
>TRBV28|many
CATFARGGSTYNEQFF
>TRBV9|few
CASSTTPQGFHEQYF
>TRBV27|many
CASSFPAGSTDTQYF
>TRBV12-3/TRBV12-4|many
CASRPTGTGIYEQYF
>TRBV10-3|few
CAIRSDIGTGELFF